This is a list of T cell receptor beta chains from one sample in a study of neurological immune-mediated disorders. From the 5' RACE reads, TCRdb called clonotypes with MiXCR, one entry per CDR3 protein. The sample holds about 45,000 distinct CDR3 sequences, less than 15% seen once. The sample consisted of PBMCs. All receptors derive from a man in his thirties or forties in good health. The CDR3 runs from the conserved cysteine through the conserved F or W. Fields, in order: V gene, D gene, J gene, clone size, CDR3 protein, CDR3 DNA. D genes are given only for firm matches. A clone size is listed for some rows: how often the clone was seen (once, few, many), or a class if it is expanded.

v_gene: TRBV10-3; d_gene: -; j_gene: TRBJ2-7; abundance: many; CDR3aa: CAISVGAGLYEQYF; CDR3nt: TGTGCCATCAGTGTAGGAGCAGGGTTATACGAGCAGTACTTC
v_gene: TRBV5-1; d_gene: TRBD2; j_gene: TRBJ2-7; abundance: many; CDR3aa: CASSLERLAVTYEQYF; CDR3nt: TGCGCCAGCAGCTTGGAACGTCTAGCGGTAACCTACGAGCAGTACTTC
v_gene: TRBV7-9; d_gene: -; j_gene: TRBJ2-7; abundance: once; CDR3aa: CASTEGGLLPYDQYF; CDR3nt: TGTGCCAGCACCGAGGGGGGCCTACTCCCCTACGATCAGTACTTC
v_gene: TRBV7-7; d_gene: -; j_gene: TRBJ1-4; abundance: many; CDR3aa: CASSLVIGEKLFF; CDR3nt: TGTGCCAGCAGCTTAGTTATTGGTGAAAAACTGTTTTTT
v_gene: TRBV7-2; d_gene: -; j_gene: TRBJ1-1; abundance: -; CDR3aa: CASSLKAGWEAFF; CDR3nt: TGTGCCAGCAGCTTAAAGGCAGGGTGGGAAGCTTTCTTT
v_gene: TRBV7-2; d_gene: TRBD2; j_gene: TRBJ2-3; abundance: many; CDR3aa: CASSTGLADPPDTQYF; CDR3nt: TGTGCCAGCAGTACGGGACTAGCAGACCCCCCCGATACGCAGTATTTT
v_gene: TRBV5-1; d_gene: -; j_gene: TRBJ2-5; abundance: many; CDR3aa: CASSLDVGGGETQYF; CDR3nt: TGCGCCAGCAGCTTGGATGTTGGAGGAGGAGAGACCCAGTACTTC
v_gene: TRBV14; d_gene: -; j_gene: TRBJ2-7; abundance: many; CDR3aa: CASSHLGGLKAGEQYF; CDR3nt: TGTGCCAGCAGCCATTTGGGCGGATTGAAGGCGGGCGAGCAGTACTTC
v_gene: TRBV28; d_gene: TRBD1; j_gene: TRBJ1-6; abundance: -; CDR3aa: CASSRPTGGGSPLHF; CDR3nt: TGTGCCAGCAGTAGACCGACAGGGGGTGGATCACCCCTCCACTTT
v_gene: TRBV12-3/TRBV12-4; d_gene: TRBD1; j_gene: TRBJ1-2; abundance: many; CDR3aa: CASSGQGGYTF; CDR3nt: TGTGCCAGCAGTGGACAGGGTGGCTACACCTTC
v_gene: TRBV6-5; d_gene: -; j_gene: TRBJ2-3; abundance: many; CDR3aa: CASSPWGGGTDTQYF; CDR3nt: TGTGCCAGCAGTCCCTGGGGCGGAGGGACAGATACGCAGTATTTT
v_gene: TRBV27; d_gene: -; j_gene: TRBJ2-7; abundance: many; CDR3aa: CASSLKMDSSYEQYF; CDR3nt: TGTGCCAGCAGTCTCAAGATGGACAGCTCCTACGAGCAGTACTTC
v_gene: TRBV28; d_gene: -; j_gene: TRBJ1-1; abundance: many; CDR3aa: CASSLLGQGGTEAFF; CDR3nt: TGTGCCAGCAGTTTATTAGGCCAAGGTGGCACTGAAGCTTTCTTT
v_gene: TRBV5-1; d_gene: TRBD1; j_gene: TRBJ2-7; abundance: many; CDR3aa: CASSTRQGAYEQYF; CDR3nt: TGCGCCAGCAGCACGCGACAGGGGGCCTACGAGCAGTACTTC
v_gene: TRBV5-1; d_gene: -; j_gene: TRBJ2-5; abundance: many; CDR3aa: CASSLDRVGETQYF; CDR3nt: TGCGCCAGCAGCTTGGACAGGGTAGGAGAGACCCAGTACTTC
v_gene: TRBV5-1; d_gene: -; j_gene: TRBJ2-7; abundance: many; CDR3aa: CASSLGQGPSYEQYF; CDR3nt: TGCGCCAGCAGCTTGGGGCAGGGCCCATCCTACGAGCAGTACTTC
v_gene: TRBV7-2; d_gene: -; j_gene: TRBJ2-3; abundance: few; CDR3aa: CASSLRQSTDTQYF; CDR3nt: TGTGCCAGCAGCTTACGACAGAGCACAGATACGCAGTATTTT
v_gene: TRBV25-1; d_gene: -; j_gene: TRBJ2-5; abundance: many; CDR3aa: CASMGGGKTQYF; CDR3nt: TGTGCCAGCATGGGCGGCGGAAAGACCCAGTACTTC
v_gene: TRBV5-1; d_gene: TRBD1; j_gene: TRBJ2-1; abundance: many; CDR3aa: CASSLTGVGEQFF; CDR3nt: TGCGCCAGCAGCTTGACAGGGGTCGGTGAGCAGTTCTTC
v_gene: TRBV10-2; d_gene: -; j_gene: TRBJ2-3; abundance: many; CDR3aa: CASSARGPLTDTQYF; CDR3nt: TGCGCCAGCAGTGCACGAGGGCCCCTGACGGATACGCAGTATTTT
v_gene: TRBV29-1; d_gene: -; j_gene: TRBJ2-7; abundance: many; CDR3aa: CSVGTDRYEQYF; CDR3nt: TGCAGCGTTGGGACAGATAGATACGAGCAGTACTTC
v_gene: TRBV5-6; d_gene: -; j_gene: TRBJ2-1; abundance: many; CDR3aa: CASSLVGGIVDEQFF; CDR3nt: TGTGCCAGCAGCTTGGTTGGCGGGATAGTCGATGAGCAGTTCTTC
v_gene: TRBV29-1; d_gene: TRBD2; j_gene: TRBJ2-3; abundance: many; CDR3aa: CSVPTSGNTDTQYF; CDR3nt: TGCAGCGTTCCAACTAGCGGCAACACAGATACGCAGTATTTT
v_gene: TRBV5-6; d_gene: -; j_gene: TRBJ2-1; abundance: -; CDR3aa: CASSGGVGGLYNEQFF; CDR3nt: TGTGCCAGCAGCGGGGGTGTGGGCGGTTTGTATAATGAGCAGTTCTTC
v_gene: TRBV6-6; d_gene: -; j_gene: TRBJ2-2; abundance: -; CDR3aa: CDSKVTGANTGELFF; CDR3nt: TGTGACAGCAAAGTAACGGGAGCGAACACCGGGGAGCTGTTTTTT
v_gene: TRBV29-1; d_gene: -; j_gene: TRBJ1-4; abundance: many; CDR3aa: CSVEGTATNEKLFF; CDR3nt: TGCAGCGTTGAAGGGACAGCCACAAATGAAAAACTGTTTTTT
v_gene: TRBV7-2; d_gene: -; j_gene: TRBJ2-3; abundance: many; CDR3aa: CASSNEGTQYF; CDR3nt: TGTGCCAGCAGTAACGAGGGGACGCAGTATTTT
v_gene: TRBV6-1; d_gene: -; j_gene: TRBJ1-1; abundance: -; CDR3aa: CASSELRTEAFF; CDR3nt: TGTGCCAGCAGTGAATTGCGCACTGAAGCTTTCTTT
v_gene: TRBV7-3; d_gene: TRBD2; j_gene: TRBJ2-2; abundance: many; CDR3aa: CASSLGLAGVSAGELFF; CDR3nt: TGTGCCAGCAGCCTGGGACTAGCGGGAGTATCTGCCGGGGAGCTGTTTTTT
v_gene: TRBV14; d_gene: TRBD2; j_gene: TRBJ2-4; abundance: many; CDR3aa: CASSQIGTSGSKNIQYF; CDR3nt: TGTGCCAGCAGCCAAATCGGGACTAGCGGGAGTAAAAACATTCAGTACTTC
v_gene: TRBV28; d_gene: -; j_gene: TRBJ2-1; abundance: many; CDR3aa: CASSLFGKEWDEQFF; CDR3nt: TGTGCCAGCAGTTTGTTCGGGAAGGAGTGGGATGAGCAGTTCTTC
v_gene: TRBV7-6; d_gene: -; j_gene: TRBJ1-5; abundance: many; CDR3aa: CASSLAKGNQPQHF; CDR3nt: TGTGCCAGCAGCTTAGCAAAGGGCAATCAGCCCCAGCATTTT
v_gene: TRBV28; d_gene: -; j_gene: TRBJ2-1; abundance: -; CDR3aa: CASPGSYNEQFF; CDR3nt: TGTGCCAGCCCCGGTTCCTACAATGAGCAGTTCTTC
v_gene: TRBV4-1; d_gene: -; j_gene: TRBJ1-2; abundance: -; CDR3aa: CANSQDLGLGYTF; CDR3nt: TGCGCCAACAGCCAAGATCTGGGACTTGGCTACACCTTC
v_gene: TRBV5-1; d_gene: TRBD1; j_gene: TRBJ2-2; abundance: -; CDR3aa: CASNTHRGHREMFF; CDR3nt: TGCGCCAGCAACACCCACAGGGGGCACCGGGAGATGTTTTTT
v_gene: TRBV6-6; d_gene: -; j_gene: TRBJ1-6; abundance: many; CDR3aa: CASSLPPGSNSPLHF; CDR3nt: TGTGCCAGCAGTTTACCCCCGGGATCTAATTCACCCCTCCACTTT
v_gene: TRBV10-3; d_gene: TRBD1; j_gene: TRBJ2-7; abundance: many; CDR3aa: CAISEVGQGYEQYF; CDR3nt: TGTGCCATCAGTGAGGTAGGACAGGGCTACGAGCAGTACTTC
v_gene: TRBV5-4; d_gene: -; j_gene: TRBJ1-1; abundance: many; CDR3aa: CATRRGGGDSVEAFF; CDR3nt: TGTGCCACCCGAAGGGGTGGTGGTGATTCGGTTGAAGCTTTCTTT
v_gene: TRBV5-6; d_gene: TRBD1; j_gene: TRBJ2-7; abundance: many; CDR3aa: CASSSRTGYGVYEQYF; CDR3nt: TGTGCCAGCAGCTCGCGGACAGGGTATGGCGTCTACGAGCAGTACTTC
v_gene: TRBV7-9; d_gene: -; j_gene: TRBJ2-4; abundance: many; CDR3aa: CASSLAEIQYF; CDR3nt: TGTGCCAGCAGCTTAGCCGAAATTCAGTACTTC
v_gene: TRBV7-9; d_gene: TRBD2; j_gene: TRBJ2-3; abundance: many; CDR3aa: CASSPYTLLAGVPDTQYF; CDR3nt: TGTGCCAGCAGCCCCTATACCCTTCTAGCGGGAGTTCCAGATACGCAGTATTTT
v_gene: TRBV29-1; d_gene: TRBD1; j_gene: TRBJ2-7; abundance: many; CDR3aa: CSVRDSTSYEQYF; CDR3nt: TGCAGCGTTCGGGACAGCACCTCCTACGAGCAGTACTTC
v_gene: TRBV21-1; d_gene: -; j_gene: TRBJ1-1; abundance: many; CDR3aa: CASSRTEVSTEAFF; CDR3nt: TGTGCCAGCAGTCGGACAGAGGTGAGCACTGAAGCTTTCTTT
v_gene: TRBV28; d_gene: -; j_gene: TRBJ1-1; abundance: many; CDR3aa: CASSFHGTFTEAFF; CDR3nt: TGTGCCAGCAGTTTCCACGGGACCTTCACTGAAGCTTTCTTT
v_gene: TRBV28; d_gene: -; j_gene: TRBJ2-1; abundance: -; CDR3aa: CASSLTGASNEQFF; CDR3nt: TGTGCCAGCAGTTTAACGGGAGCCTCCAATGAGCAGTTCTTC
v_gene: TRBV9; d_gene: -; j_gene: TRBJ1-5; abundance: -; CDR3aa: CASSVAGDHQPQHF; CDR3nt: TGTGCCAGCAGCGTAGCGGGGGACCATCAGCCCCAGCATTTT